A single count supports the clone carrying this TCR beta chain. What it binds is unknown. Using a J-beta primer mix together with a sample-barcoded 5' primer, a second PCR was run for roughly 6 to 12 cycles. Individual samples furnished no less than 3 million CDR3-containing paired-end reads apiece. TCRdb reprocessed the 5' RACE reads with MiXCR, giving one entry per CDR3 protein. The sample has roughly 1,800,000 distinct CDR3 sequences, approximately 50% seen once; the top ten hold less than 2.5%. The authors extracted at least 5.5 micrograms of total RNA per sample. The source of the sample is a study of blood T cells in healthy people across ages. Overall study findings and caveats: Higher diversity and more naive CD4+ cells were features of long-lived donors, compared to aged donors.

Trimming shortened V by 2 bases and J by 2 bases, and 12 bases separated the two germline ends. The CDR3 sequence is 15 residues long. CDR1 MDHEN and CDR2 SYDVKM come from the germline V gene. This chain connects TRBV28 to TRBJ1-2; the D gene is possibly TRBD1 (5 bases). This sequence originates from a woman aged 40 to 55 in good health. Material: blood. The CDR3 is CASSLDQGGNYGYTF. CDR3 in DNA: TGTGCCAGCAGTTTAGATCAGGGAGGGAACTATGGCTACACCTTC.